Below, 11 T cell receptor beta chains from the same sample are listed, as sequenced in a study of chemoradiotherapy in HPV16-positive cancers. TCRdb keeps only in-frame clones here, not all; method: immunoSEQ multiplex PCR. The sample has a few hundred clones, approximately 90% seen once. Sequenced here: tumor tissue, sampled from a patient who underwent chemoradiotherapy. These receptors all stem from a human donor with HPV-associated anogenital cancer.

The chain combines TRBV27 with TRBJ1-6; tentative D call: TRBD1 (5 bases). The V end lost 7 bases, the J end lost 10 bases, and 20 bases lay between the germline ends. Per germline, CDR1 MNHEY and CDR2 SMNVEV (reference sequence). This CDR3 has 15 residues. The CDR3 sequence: CASTSGTWAGSPLHF. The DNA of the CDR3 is TGTGCCAGCACATCGGGGACCTGGGCAGGGTCACCCCTCCACTTT.

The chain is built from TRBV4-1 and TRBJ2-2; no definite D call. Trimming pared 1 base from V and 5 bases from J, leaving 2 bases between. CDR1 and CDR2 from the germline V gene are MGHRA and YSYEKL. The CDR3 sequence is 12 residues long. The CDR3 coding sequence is TGCGCCAGCAGCCAAGTTACCGGGGAGCTGTTTTTT. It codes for CASSQVTGELFF.

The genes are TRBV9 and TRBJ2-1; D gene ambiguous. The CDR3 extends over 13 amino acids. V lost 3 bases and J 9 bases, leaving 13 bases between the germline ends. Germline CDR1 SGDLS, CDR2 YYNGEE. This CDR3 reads CASSGSLSREQFF. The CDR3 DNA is TGTGCCAGCAGCGGCTCTCTATCCCGTGAGCAGTTCTTC.

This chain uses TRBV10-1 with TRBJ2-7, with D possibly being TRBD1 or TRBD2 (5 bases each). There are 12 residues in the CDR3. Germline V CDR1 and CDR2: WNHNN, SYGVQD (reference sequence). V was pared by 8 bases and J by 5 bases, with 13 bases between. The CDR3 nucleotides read TGCGCCAGCTCGGACTCAGGGAACGAGCAGTACTTC. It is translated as CASSDSGNEQYF.

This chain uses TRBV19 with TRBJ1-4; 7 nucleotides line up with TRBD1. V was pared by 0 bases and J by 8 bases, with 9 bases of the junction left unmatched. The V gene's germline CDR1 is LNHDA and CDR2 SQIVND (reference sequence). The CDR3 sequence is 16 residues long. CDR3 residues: CASSIEGGGRGEKLFF. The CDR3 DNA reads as TGTGCCAGTAGTATAGAAGGAGGGGGCCGCGGCGAAAAACTGTTTTTT.

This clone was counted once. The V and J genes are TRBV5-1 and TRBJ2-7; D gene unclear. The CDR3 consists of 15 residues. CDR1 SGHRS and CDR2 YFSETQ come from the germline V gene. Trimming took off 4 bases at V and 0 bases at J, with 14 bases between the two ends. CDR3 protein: CASSPDVASSYEQYF. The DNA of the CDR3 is TGCGCCAGCAGCCCGGACGTCGCTTCCTCCTACGAGCAGTACTTC.

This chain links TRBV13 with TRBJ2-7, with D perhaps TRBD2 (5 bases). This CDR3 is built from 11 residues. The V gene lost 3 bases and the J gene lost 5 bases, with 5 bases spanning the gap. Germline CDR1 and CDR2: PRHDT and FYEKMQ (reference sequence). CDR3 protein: CASSLGDEQYF. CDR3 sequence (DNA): TGTGCCAGCAGCTTGGGAGACGAGCAGTACTTC.

The chain's CDR3 is CASSMTGTGTEAFF. CDR3 DNA: TGTGCCAGTAGTATGACAGGTACGGGCACTGAAGCTTTCTTT. The V and J genes are TRBV19 and TRBJ1-1, with TRBD1 as a possible D gene (6 bases). The length of the CDR3 is 14 residues. With 3 bases removed from V and 4 bases from J, the gap between germline ends came to 12 bases. Germline assignment: CDR1 LNHDA and CDR2 SQIVND (reference sequence).

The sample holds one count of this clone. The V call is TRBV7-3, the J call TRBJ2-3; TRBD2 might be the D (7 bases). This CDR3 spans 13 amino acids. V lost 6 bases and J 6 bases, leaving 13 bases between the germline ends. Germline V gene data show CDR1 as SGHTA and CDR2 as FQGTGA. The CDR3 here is CASSLGGEDTQYF. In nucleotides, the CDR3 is TGTGCCAGCAGTCTAGGGGGGGAGGATACGCAGTATTTT. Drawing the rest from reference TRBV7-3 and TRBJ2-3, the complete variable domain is GAGVSQTPSNKVTEKGKYVELRCDPISGHTALYWYRQSLGQGPEFLIYFQGTGAADDSGLPNDRFFAVRPEGSVSTLKIQRTERGDSAVYLCASSLGGEDTQYFGPGTRLTVL.

For the CDR3, the DNA is TGTGCCAGCAGTTTATTGGGTTCCTATGGCTACACCTTC. It translates to CASSLLGSYGYTF. The chain combines TRBV27 with TRBJ1-2; D is ambiguous. The ends were cut back, 1 base at V and 4 bases at J, with 7 bases in the middle. The length of the CDR3 is 13 residues. Germline loops: CDR1 MNHEY, CDR2 SMNVEV (reference sequence).

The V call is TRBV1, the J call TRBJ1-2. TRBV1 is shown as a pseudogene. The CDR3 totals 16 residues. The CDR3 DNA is TGCACCAGCAGCATGCCCGTTGTGCGAAAGACCTATGGCTACACCTTC. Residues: CTSSMPVVRKTYGYTF.